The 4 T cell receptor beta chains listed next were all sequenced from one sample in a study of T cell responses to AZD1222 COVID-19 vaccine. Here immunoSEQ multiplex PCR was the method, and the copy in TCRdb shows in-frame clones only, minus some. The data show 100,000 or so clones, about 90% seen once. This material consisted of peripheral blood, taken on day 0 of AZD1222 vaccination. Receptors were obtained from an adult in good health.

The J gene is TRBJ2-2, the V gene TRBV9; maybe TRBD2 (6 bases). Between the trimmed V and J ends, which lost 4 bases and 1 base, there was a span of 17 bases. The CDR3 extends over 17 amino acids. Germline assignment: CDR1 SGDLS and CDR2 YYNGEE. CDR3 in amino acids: CASSPGVRERNTGELFF. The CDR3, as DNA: TGTGCCAGCAGCCCGGGGGTGAGGGAGAGGAACACCGGGGAGCTGTTTTTT.

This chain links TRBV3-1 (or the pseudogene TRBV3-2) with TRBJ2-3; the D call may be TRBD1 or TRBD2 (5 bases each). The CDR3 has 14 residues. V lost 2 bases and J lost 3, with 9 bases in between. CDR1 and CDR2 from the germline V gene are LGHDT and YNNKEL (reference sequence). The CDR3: CASSQNRRTDTQYF. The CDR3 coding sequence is TGTGCCAGCAGCCAAAACAGGAGGACAGATACGCAGTATTTT.

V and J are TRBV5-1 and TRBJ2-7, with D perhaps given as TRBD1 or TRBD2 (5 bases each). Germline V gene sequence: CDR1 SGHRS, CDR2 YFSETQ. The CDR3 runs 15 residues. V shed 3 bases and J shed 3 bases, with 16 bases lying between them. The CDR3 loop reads CASSWAGTENYEQYF. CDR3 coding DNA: TGCGCCAGCAGCTGGGCCGGGACGGAAAACTACGAGCAGTACTTC.

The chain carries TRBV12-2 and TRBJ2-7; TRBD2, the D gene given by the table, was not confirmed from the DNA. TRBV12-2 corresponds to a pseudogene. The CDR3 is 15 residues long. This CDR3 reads CASRLVIAGEEEQYF. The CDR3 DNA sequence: TGTGCAAGTCGCTTAGTTATAGCGGGAGAAGAAGAGCAGTACTTC.